The rows below give T cell receptor beta chains drawn from one sample of a study of shared T cell receptors in the human thymus. Repertoires were generated with immunoSEQ multiplex PCR, while TCRdb's copy carries only in-frame clones and drops some. The sample holds under 700,000 clones, 78% seen once. This sample was shared with a second study, whose subject was human thymus T cells.

Sequences were obtained from thymocytes. The receptors derive from a boy under three years old with a congenital heart defect. CDR3s include the opening cysteine and the closing phenylalanine or tryptophan. A D gene is named only where the DNA matches it firmly. Rows may omit the clone size; those that give it use once, few, many or a size class.

v_gene: TRBV2; d_gene: NA; abundance: few; j_gene: TRBJ2-7; CDR3aa: CASRLSGVMRSRSSYEQYF; CDR3nt: TGTGCCAGCAGACTCTCCGGAGTCATGAGGTCCCGAAGCTCCTACGAGCAGTACTTC
v_gene: TRBV7-2; d_gene: TRBD1; abundance: NA; j_gene: TRBJ2-1; CDR3aa: CASSPGTGDEQFF; CDR3nt: TGTGCCAGCAGCCCTGGGACAGGGGATGAGCAGTTCTTC
v_gene: TRBV27; d_gene: NA; abundance: once; j_gene: TRBJ2-7; CDR3aa: CASSPGQSYEQYF; CDR3nt: TGTGCCAGCAGTCCAGGACAGTCCTACGAGCAGTACTTC
v_gene: TRBV12-5; d_gene: NA; abundance: NA; j_gene: TRBJ2-5; CDR3aa: CASGLTQREKETQYF; CDR3nt: TGTGCTAGTGGTCTTACCCAAAGGGAGAAAGAGACCCAGTACTTC
v_gene: TRBV7-2; d_gene: NA; abundance: NA; j_gene: TRBJ1-1; CDR3aa: CASSLFGFGRGTEAFF; CDR3nt: TGTGCCAGCAGCTTATTCGGGTTCGGGAGGGGCACTGAAGCTTTCTTT
v_gene: TRBV11-3; d_gene: TRBD1; abundance: few; j_gene: TRBJ1-2; CDR3aa: CASSFHRDRDYYGYTF; CDR3nt: TGTGCCAGCAGCTTCCACCGGGACAGGGATTACTATGGCTACACCTTC
v_gene: TRBV9; d_gene: NA; abundance: NA; j_gene: TRBJ1-1; CDR3aa: CASSVSGWGTEAFF; CDR3nt: TGTGCCAGCAGCGTCTCAGGGTGGGGCACTGAAGCTTTCTTT
v_gene: TRBV11-2; d_gene: NA; abundance: NA; j_gene: TRBJ2-7; CDR3aa: CASSPPRWSGLPYEQYF; CDR3nt: TGTGCCAGCAGCCCTCCCAGGTGGAGCGGGCTACCCTACGAGCAGTACTTC
v_gene: TRBV5-6; d_gene: TRBD2; abundance: NA; j_gene: TRBJ2-5; CDR3aa: CASSDLAGRETQYF; CDR3nt: TGTGCCAGCAGCGATCTAGCGGGACGGGAGACCCAGTACTTC
v_gene: TRBV4-1; d_gene: NA; abundance: NA; j_gene: TRBJ2-5; CDR3aa: CASSQEERQETQYF; CDR3nt: TGCGCCAGCAGCCAAGAGGAGAGGCAAGAGACCCAGTACTTC
v_gene: TRBV2; d_gene: NA; abundance: NA; j_gene: TRBJ2-6; CDR3aa: CASSGPASGSGANVLTF; CDR3nt: TGTGCCAGCAGTGGGCCGGCTTCGGGCTCTGGGGCCAACGTCCTGACTTTC
v_gene: TRBV6-6; d_gene: TRBD2; abundance: few; j_gene: TRBJ2-1; CDR3aa: CASSPGGVGNEQFF; CDR3nt: TGTGCCAGCAGTCCGGGGGGGGTCGGGAATGAGCAGTTCTTC
v_gene: TRBV7-9; d_gene: TRBD2; abundance: few; j_gene: TRBJ2-3; CDR3aa: CASSLAVTGTSPCTDTQYF; CDR3nt: TGTGCCAGCAGCTTAGCGGTCACCGGGACTAGTCCCTGCACAGATACGCAGTATTTT
v_gene: TRBV7-9; d_gene: TRBD1; abundance: NA; j_gene: TRBJ1-1; CDR3aa: CASSRTGGTEAFF; CDR3nt: TGTGCCAGCAGCCGGACAGGGGGCACTGAAGCTTTCTTT
v_gene: TRBV5-1; d_gene: TRBD1; abundance: NA; j_gene: TRBJ1-3; CDR3aa: CASSGTGGHTIYF; CDR3nt: TGCGCCAGCAGCGGGACAGGGGGCCACACCATATATTTT
v_gene: TRBV28; d_gene: NA; abundance: once; j_gene: TRBJ2-3; CDR3aa: CASRPRGIDTQYF; CDR3nt: TGTGCCAGCAGGCCGCGGGGTATTGATACGCAGTATTTT
v_gene: TRBV21-1; d_gene: NA; abundance: NA; j_gene: TRBJ2-3; CDR3aa: CASSKVGMAGGNTDTQYF; CDR3nt: TGTGCCAGCAGCAAAGTAGGTATGGCGGGAGGGAACACAGATACGCAGTATTTT
v_gene: TRBV29-1; d_gene: TRBD2; abundance: NA; j_gene: TRBJ2-3; CDR3aa: CSVERGARTQYF; CDR3nt: TGCAGCGTGGAGCGGGGCGCCCGAACGCAGTATTTT
v_gene: TRBV5-1; d_gene: NA; abundance: NA; j_gene: TRBJ1-3; CDR3aa: CASSFVYDRNSGNTIYF; CDR3nt: TGCGCCAGCAGCTTCGTATACGACAGGAACTCTGGAAACACCATATATTTT
v_gene: TRBV18; d_gene: NA; abundance: NA; j_gene: TRBJ1-4; CDR3aa: CASSLLNLTGSSTNEKLFF; CDR3nt: TGTGCCAGCTCATTACTCAACTTAACAGGGAGTAGTACTAATGAAAAACTGTTTTTT
v_gene: TRBV7-8; d_gene: TRBD2; abundance: NA; j_gene: TRBJ2-3; CDR3aa: CASSSRLAGGTDTQYF; CDR3nt: TGTGCCAGCAGCTCGAGACTAGCGGGAGGCACAGATACGCAGTATTTT
v_gene: TRBV6-4; d_gene: TRBD2; abundance: NA; j_gene: TRBJ2-5; CDR3aa: CATVTCGRGETQYF; CDR3nt: TGTGCCACCGTTACTTGCGGGAGGGGAGAGACCCAGTACTTC
v_gene: TRBV28; d_gene: TRBD2; abundance: NA; j_gene: TRBJ2-7; CDR3aa: CASSLSGRSSGRNEQYF; CDR3nt: TGTGCCAGCAGTTTATCAGGCAGATCTAGCGGGAGGAACGAGCAGTACTTC
v_gene: TRBV4-3; d_gene: NA; abundance: NA; j_gene: TRBJ1-1; CDR3aa: CASSQVKYRDTEAFF; CDR3nt: TGCGCCAGCAGCCAAGTAAAGTACAGGGACACTGAAGCTTTCTTT
v_gene: TRBV6-5; d_gene: NA; abundance: NA; j_gene: TRBJ1-1; CDR3aa: CASSPREDQTEAFF; CDR3nt: TGTGCCAGCAGCCCCAGGGAAGACCAAACTGAAGCTTTCTTT
v_gene: TRBV29-1; d_gene: TRBD1; abundance: NA; j_gene: TRBJ1-2; CDR3aa: CSVLGGTGYYGYTF; CDR3nt: TGCAGCGTTCTCGGGGGGACAGGGTACTATGGCTACACCTTC
v_gene: TRBV15; d_gene: NA; abundance: NA; j_gene: TRBJ1-5; CDR3aa: CATSIGQSGKTYSNQPQHF; CDR3nt: TGTGCCACCAGCATAGGACAGTCCGGGAAAACTTATAGCAATCAGCCCCAGCATTTT
v_gene: TRBV6-1; d_gene: NA; abundance: once; j_gene: TRBJ2-7; CDR3aa: CASSGRRAEQYF; CDR3nt: TGTGCCAGCAGTGGCCGGAGGGCCGAGCAGTACTTC
v_gene: TRBV7-2; d_gene: TRBD2; abundance: NA; j_gene: TRBJ2-3; CDR3aa: CASSLGLAAVSTDTQYF; CDR3nt: TGTGCCAGCAGCCTGGGGCTAGCGGCCGTCAGCACAGATACGCAGTATTTT
v_gene: TRBV2; d_gene: NA; abundance: few; j_gene: TRBJ2-5; CDR3aa: CASSDSRAYQETQYF; CDR3nt: TGTGCCAGCAGTGATTCGCGGGCGTACCAAGAGACCCAGTACTTC
v_gene: TRBV25-1; d_gene: NA; abundance: NA; j_gene: TRBJ2-1; CDR3aa: CASSEYPPVGSSYNEQFF; CDR3nt: TGTGCCAGCAGTGAATACCCCCCGGTCGGGAGCTCCTACAATGAGCAGTTCTTC
v_gene: TRBV7-9; d_gene: NA; abundance: few; j_gene: TRBJ2-1; CDR3aa: CASSLEQLGDNEQFF; CDR3nt: TGTGCCAGCAGCTTAGAACAGTTGGGCGACAATGAGCAGTTCTTC
v_gene: TRBV28; d_gene: TRBD1; abundance: NA; j_gene: TRBJ1-5; CDR3aa: CASNGKGQYSNQPQHF; CDR3nt: TGTGCCAGCAACGGGAAGGGACAGTATAGCAATCAGCCCCAGCATTTT
v_gene: TRBV4-3; d_gene: TRBD2; abundance: NA; j_gene: TRBJ2-1; CDR3aa: CASSQDCGSCNNEQFF; CDR3nt: TGCGCCAGCAGCCAAGACTGCGGGAGCTGCAACAATGAGCAGTTCTTC
v_gene: TRBV7-8; d_gene: TRBD2; abundance: NA; j_gene: TRBJ2-1; CDR3aa: CASSFGTGGNEQFF; CDR3nt: TGTGCCAGCAGCTTCGGGACGGGAGGTAATGAGCAGTTCTTC
v_gene: TRBV30; d_gene: TRBD2; abundance: NA; j_gene: TRBJ2-2; CDR3aa: CAWTPLGLGVQTGELFF; CDR3nt: TGTGCCTGGACCCCCCTCGGACTAGGGGTTCAGACCGGGGAGCTGTTTTTT
v_gene: TRBV10-2; d_gene: NA; abundance: NA; j_gene: TRBJ1-2; CDR3aa: CAITGDGLYGYTF; CDR3nt: TGCGCCATCACGGGAGACGGCCTCTATGGCTACACCTTC
v_gene: TRBV19; d_gene: NA; abundance: NA; j_gene: TRBJ2-3; CDR3aa: CASTGRGTDTQYF; CDR3nt: TGTGCCAGTACTGGTAGAGGCACAGATACGCAGTATTTT
v_gene: TRBV12-5; d_gene: TRBD1; abundance: NA; j_gene: TRBJ2-1; CDR3aa: CASAADRGPGGGEQFF; CDR3nt: TGTGCTAGTGCCGCCGACAGGGGGCCGGGGGGTGGTGAGCAGTTCTTC
v_gene: TRBV10-2; d_gene: TRBD1; abundance: NA; j_gene: TRBJ1-5; CDR3aa: CASRAGTGGTQPQHF; CDR3nt: TGCGCCAGCAGGGCCGGGACAGGGGGCACTCAGCCCCAGCATTTT
v_gene: TRBV4-3; d_gene: TRBD2; abundance: NA; j_gene: TRBJ2-2; CDR3aa: CASSQDLASGENTGELFF; CDR3nt: TGCGCCAGCAGCCAAGATTTGGCTAGCGGAGAGAACACCGGGGAGCTGTTTTTT
v_gene: TRBV19; d_gene: NA; abundance: NA; j_gene: TRBJ2-3; CDR3aa: CASSPPPAAELVGTDTQYF; CDR3nt: TGTGCCAGTAGTCCCCCGCCCGCGGCGGAACTAGTAGGCACAGATACGCAGTATTTT
v_gene: TRBV18; d_gene: NA; abundance: NA; j_gene: TRBJ1-2; CDR3aa: CASSPSRARSNYGYTF; CDR3nt: TGTGCCAGCTCTCCTAGCCGGGCCAGGTCAAACTATGGCTACACCTTC
v_gene: TRBV19; d_gene: TRBD2; abundance: NA; j_gene: TRBJ2-1; CDR3aa: CASSIVPGTSGTGSEEQFF; CDR3nt: TGTGCCAGTAGTATAGTCCCCGGGACTAGCGGGACTGGCTCGGAGGAGCAGTTCTTC
v_gene: TRBV28; d_gene: TRBD1; abundance: NA; j_gene: TRBJ1-2; CDR3aa: CASTSPKTGADYGYTF; CDR3nt: TGTGCCAGCACATCCCCGAAGACAGGGGCGGACTATGGCTACACCTTC
v_gene: TRBV4-2; d_gene: TRBD2; abundance: NA; j_gene: TRBJ2-2; CDR3aa: CASSQDMPSGCTGELFF; CDR3nt: TGTGCCAGCAGCCAAGATATGCCTAGCGGGTGCACCGGGGAGCTGTTTTTT
v_gene: TRBV4-3; d_gene: TRBD1; abundance: NA; j_gene: TRBJ2-7; CDR3aa: CASSQPGQGLHEQYF; CDR3nt: TGCGCCAGCAGCCAGCCGGGACAGGGTCTCCACGAGCAGTACTTC
v_gene: TRBV28; d_gene: NA; abundance: NA; j_gene: TRBJ2-2; CDR3aa: CASSFSGHQSGELFF; CDR3nt: TGTGCCAGCAGTTTCTCGGGACACCAGTCCGGGGAGCTGTTTTTT
v_gene: TRBV4-3; d_gene: NA; abundance: NA; j_gene: TRBJ2-7; CDR3aa: CASSKGVRGGEQYF; CDR3nt: TGCGCCAGCAGCAAGGGGGTAAGGGGTGGGGAGCAGTACTTC
v_gene: TRBV7-9; d_gene: NA; abundance: NA; j_gene: TRBJ2-2; CDR3aa: CASSPSTGELFF; CDR3nt: TGTGCCAGCAGCCCCTCTACCGGGGAGCTGTTTTTT